This TCR beta chain was recovered during a study of cytotoxic CD8 clonotypes in ibrutinib-treated CLL. This table comes from immunoSEQ multiplex PCR, and its TCRdb copy is limited to in-frame clones, with some not included. The data hold over 100,000 clones, with approximately 58% observed a single time. Per the germline V gene, CDR1 is MRHNA and CDR2 is SNTAGT. This CDR3 region has 14 residues. Trimming removed 4 bases from V and 2 bases from J, with 8 bases in between. Sample: PBMCs, taken after 24 months of ibrutinib treatment. This chain joins TRBV6-4 and TRBJ2-2, with D unclear. The receptor was derived from a human donor with chronic lymphocytic leukemia. The CDR3 DNA sequence: TGTGCCAGCAGTGTGGTGATCAACACCGGGGAGCTGTTTTTT. Its protein product is CASSVVINTGELFF.